These T cell receptor beta chains were read from a single sample in a study of monozygotic twins with inflammatory bowel disease. After re-calling the 5' RACE reads, TCRdb lists one entry per CDR3 protein, DNA absent. This sample's clone table lists a few hundred thousand distinct CDR3 sequences. Sample: blood. All receptors derive from a human donor with ulcerative colitis or Crohn's disease, or a healthy co-twin of an affected twin (not recorded which). Each CDR3 is given with its conserved first and last residue. The order of the fields is V gene, CDR3 length, J gene, CDR3 protein.

v_call: TRBV7-2
cdr3_length: 14
j_call: TRBJ2-7
cdr3_aa: CASSANRGLYEQYF

v_call: TRBV5-1
cdr3_length: 14
j_call: TRBJ2-3
cdr3_aa: CASSLAGEGDTQYF

v_call: TRBV5-6
cdr3_length: 13
j_call: TRBJ2-7
cdr3_aa: CASSSREAYEQYF

v_call: TRBV24-1
cdr3_length: 15
j_call: TRBJ2-1
cdr3_aa: CATSDGSSGFHEQFF

v_call: TRBV9
cdr3_length: 17
j_call: TRBJ2-4
cdr3_aa: CASSVDLTGGLNDIQYF

v_call: TRBV5-6
cdr3_length: 14
j_call: TRBJ1-1
cdr3_aa: CASSLPTGNTEAFF

v_call: TRBV27
cdr3_length: 13
j_call: TRBJ1-5
cdr3_aa: CASSLNWEQPQHF

v_call: TRBV14
cdr3_length: 15
j_call: TRBJ2-5
cdr3_aa: CASSQVRGLSETQYF

v_call: TRBV7-2
cdr3_length: 12
j_call: TRBJ2-7
cdr3_aa: CASSSNRYEQYF

v_call: TRBV27
cdr3_length: 15
j_call: TRBJ2-7
cdr3_aa: CASSLAGTYSYEQYF

v_call: TRBV5-4
cdr3_length: 14
j_call: TRBJ1-6
cdr3_aa: CASRSWGTNSPLHF

v_call: TRBV5-6
cdr3_length: 13
j_call: TRBJ2-7
cdr3_aa: CASSFQGNYEQYF

v_call: TRBV4-3
cdr3_length: 15
j_call: TRBJ2-7
cdr3_aa: CASSQDRPRGYEQYF

v_call: TRBV7-2
cdr3_length: 12
j_call: TRBJ2-1
cdr3_aa: CASREGANEQFF

v_call: TRBV7-9
cdr3_length: 15
j_call: TRBJ2-7
cdr3_aa: CASSLERGLDHEQYF

v_call: TRBV6-2/TRBV6-3
cdr3_length: 14
j_call: TRBJ2-1
cdr3_aa: CASRPRGAYNEQFF

v_call: TRBV5-1
cdr3_length: 15
j_call: TRBJ2-3
cdr3_aa: CASSPTGQATATQYF

v_call: TRBV7-8
cdr3_length: 17
j_call: TRBJ2-2
cdr3_aa: CASSFKISRASYGELFF

v_call: TRBV7-9
cdr3_length: 15
j_call: TRBJ2-7
cdr3_aa: CASSLGVAGANEQYF

v_call: TRBV20-1
cdr3_length: 12
j_call: TRBJ2-1
cdr3_aa: CSAQGQYNEQFF

v_call: TRBV12-3/TRBV12-4
cdr3_length: 13
j_call: TRBJ2-5
cdr3_aa: CASSAYRVETQYF

v_call: TRBV5-1
cdr3_length: 14
j_call: TRBJ2-5
cdr3_aa: CASSFQGHQETQYF

v_call: TRBV6-5
cdr3_length: 13
j_call: TRBJ2-7
cdr3_aa: CASSYLGPYEQYF